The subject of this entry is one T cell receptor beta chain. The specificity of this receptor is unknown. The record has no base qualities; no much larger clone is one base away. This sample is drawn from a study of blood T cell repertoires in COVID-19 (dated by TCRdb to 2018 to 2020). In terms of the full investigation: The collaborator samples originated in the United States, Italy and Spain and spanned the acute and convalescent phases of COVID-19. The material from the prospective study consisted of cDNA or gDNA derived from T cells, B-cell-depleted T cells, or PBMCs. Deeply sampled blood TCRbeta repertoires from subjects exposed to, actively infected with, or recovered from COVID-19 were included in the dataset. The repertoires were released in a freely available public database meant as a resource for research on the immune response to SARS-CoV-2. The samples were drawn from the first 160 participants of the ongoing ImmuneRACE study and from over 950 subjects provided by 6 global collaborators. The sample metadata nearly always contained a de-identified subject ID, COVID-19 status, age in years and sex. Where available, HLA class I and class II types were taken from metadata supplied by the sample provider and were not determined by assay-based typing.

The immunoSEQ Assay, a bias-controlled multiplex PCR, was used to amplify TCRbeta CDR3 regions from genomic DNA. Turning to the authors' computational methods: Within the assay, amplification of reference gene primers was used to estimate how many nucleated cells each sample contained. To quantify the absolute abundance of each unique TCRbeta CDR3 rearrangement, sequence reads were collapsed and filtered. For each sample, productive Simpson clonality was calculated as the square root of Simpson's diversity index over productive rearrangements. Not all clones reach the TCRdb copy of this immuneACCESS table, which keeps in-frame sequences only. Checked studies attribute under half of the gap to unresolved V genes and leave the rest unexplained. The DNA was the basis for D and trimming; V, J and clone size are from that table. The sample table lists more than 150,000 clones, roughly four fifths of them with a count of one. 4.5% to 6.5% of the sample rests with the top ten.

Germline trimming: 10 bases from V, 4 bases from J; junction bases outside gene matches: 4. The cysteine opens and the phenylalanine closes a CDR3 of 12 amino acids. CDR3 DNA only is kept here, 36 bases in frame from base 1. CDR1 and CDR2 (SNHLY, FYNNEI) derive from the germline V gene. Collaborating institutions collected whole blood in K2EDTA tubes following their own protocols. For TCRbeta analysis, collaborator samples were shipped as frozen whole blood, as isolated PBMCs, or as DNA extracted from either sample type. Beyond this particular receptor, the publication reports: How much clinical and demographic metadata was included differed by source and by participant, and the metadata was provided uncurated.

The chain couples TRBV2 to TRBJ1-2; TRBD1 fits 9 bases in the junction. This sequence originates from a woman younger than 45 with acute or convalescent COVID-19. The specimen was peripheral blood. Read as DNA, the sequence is TGTGCCACCGGGACAGGGTTCTATGGCTACACCTTC. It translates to CATGTGFYGYTF.